This T cell receptor beta chain emerged from a study of blood T cells in healthy people across ages. Notes on the study in general: Aged donors had fewer naive CD4+ cells and lower diversity than long-lived donors. Changes in expanded clonotypes were possibly confounded, as the CMV status of donors was unknown. Per million T cells, TCR beta diversity dropped about linearly as age rose.

This clonotype was seen many times. No antigen is known for it. CDR3 size: 14 residues. V was clipped by 6 bases and J by 5 bases; unmatched bases: 9. Looked up from germline, CDR1 is DFQATT and CDR2 is SNEGSKA (reference sequence). Donation came from healthy Caucasian individuals in Russia who were aged 6 to 90. Sample-barcoded 5' priming and a J-beta primer mix drove a second PCR of about 6 to 12 cycles. MiXCR, run by TCRdb on the 5' RACE reads, gives a single entry per CDR3 protein. The table includes about 700,000 distinct CDR3 sequences, approximately 31% detected once. The sequencing sample was made of blood. This clonotype was obtained from a woman aged 80 or over in good health. This chain joins TRBV20-1 and TRBJ1-4; TRBD1 matches at 7 bases. The DNA for the CDR3 is TGCAGTGCAGCGCACAGGGGAGGGAATGAAAAACTGTTTTTT. Encoded protein: CSAAHRGGNEKLFF.